What follows are 32 T cell receptor beta chains derived from one specimen sequenced in a study of graft-versus-host responses after intestinal transplantation. Repertoires were generated with immunoSEQ multiplex PCR, while TCRdb's copy carries only in-frame clones and drops some. The sample lists about 120,000 clones; roughly 91% were seen once. Antigens of these TCRs are unknown. Sequenced here: unstimulated CD4+ T cells sorted from spleen or lymph node cells, sampled before intestinal transplant. Receptors originate from a human donor who received an intestinal transplant.

The V call is TRBV27, the J call TRBJ2-3, with 9 bases fitting TRBD2. The J segment lost 0 bases and the V segment lost 6 bases, leaving 7 bases of the junction unmatched. Per germline, CDR1 MNHEY and CDR2 SMNVEV (reference sequence). The CDR3 is 16 residues long. The CDR3, as DNA: TGTGCCAGCAGCTCTCGGACTAGCGAGAGCACAGATACGCAGTATTTT. Translation gives CASSSRTSESTDTQYF.

DNA of the CDR3: TGTGCCAGCAGCTTTTCAACGGGACTAGCGGGAGTCGAGCAGTACTTC. This gives the protein CASSFSTGLAGVEQYF. This chain joins TRBV9 and TRBJ2-7, with 14 positions matching TRBD2. The CDR3 runs 16 residues. The V gene end was trimmed by 4 bases and the J gene end by 6 bases; junction bases not matched to a gene: 9. The germline V gene encodes CDR1 SGDLS and CDR2 YYNGEE.

The V and J genes are TRBV6-1 and TRBJ2-7; 7 bases match TRBD2. With 9 bases clipped from V and 3 bases from J, the junction kept 14 bases outside the gene matches. The CDR3 consists of 15 residues. Germline loops: CDR1 MNHNS, CDR2 SASEGT. The CDR3 region has the DNA TGTGCCAGTGGGCGGGAGCCGGGGGTTAACTACGAGCAGTACTTC. The encoded protein is CASGREPGVNYEQYF.

J is TRBJ1-1 and V is TRBV13, with TRBD1 as a possible D gene (6 bases). The CDR3 sequence is 14 residues long. Germline V gene sequence: CDR1 PRHDT, CDR2 FYEKMQ (reference sequence). V lost 6 bases and J lost 3, with 14 bases in between. The CDR3 coding sequence is TGTGCCAGCAGTAATGGACAGACGCACACTGAAGCTTTCTTT. Protein sequence: CASSNGQTHTEAFF.

As DNA, the CDR3 is TGTGCCAGCAGTCCTCAGGGACCTCCAGACGAGCAGTACTTC. This gives the protein CASSPQGPPDEQYF. The genes are TRBV28 and TRBJ2-7, with D perhaps being TRBD1 or TRBD2 (5 bases each). Per germline, CDR1 MDHEN and CDR2 SYDVKM. Trimming took 5 bases from V and 5 from J, leaving 16 bases between them. The CDR3 spans 14 residues.

The chain combines TRBV5-1 with TRBJ2-1; D might be TRBD2 (6 bases). CDR1 and CDR2 from the germline V gene are SGHRS and YFSETQ. Trimming took off 0 bases at V and 10 bases at J, with 14 bases between the two ends. The CDR3 has 14 residues. The CDR3 reads CASSLGLEIAEQFF. The CDR3 DNA follows: TGCGCCAGCAGCTTGGGACTAGAGATTGCCGAGCAGTTCTTC.

This sequence joins TRBV7-9 and TRBJ1-1; D might be TRBD1 (5 bases). This CDR3 region has 12 residues. CDR1 is SEHNR and CDR2 is FQNEAQ in the germline V gene (reference sequence). V lost 1 base and J 8 bases, leaving 8 bases between the germline ends. The CDR3 nucleotides read TGTGCCAGCAGCTTAGGGACACCCGAAGCTTTCTTT. This encodes CASSLGTPEAFF.

CDR3 nucleotides: TGTGCCAGCAGGGATCCCAGTCTTTATAGCAATCAGCCCCAGCATTTT. Its protein product is CASRDPSLYSNQPQHF. The chain links TRBV6-6 to TRBJ1-5; D gene ambiguous. This CDR3 is built from 16 residues. V was trimmed by 6 bases and J by 0 bases, leaving 15 bases between them. Germline lookup yields CDR1 MNHNY and CDR2 SVGAGI (reference sequence).

This chain connects TRBV25-1 to TRBJ2-2; 11 bases agree with TRBD2. CDR3 length: 13 amino acids. Trimming took 6 bases from V and 11 from J; bases not matched to a gene: 5. CDR1 and CDR2 (germline): MGHDK, SYGVNS. The CDR3 is CASRPRLAGELFF. Here the CDR3 DNA reads TGTGCCAGCAGACCCAGACTAGCGGGAGAGCTGTTTTTT. Combining the CDR3 with reference TRBV25-1 and TRBJ2-2 gives the whole variable domain EADIYQTPRYLVIGTGKKITLECSQTMGHDKMYWYQQDPGMELHLIHYSYGVNSTEKGDLSSESTVSRIRTEHFPLTLESARPSHTSQYLCASRPRLAGELFFGEGSRLTVL.

This chain connects TRBV28 to TRBJ2-1; D call uncertain. The ends were cut back, 4 bases at V and 8 bases at J, with 18 bases in the middle. The germline V gene has CDR1 MDHEN and CDR2 SYDVKM. This CDR3 spans 15 amino acids. CDR3 nucleotide sequence: TGTGCCAGCAGTTCCTCCGGTACGAGACGATATGAGCAGTTCTTC. It specifies CASSSSGTRRYEQFF.

V gene TRBV9 combines with J gene TRBJ2-1; no clear D gene. Per the germline V gene, CDR1 is SGDLS and CDR2 is YYNGEE. CDR3 length: 16 amino acids. Trimming removed 0 bases from V and 6 bases from J, with 16 bases in between. The CDR3 region is CASSVVSLVPLNEQFF. Here the CDR3 DNA reads TGTGCCAGCAGCGTAGTCTCCCTAGTACCTCTCAATGAGCAGTTCTTC.

This clone appeared once. The chain joins TRBV27 to TRBJ2-1, with 13 bases aligning to TRBD2. The CDR3 runs 17 residues. The trim removed 6 bases at V and 6 bases at J, leaving 11 bases unmatched. In germline, CDR1 is MNHEY, CDR2 SMNVEV (reference sequence). The CDR3 sequence is CASSRTPGTSGINEQFF. Here the CDR3 DNA reads TGTGCCAGCAGCCGGACACCCGGGACTAGCGGGATCAATGAGCAGTTCTTC.

The chain joins TRBV29-1 to TRBJ1-5, with D hard to call. Germline V CDR1 and CDR2: SQVTM, ANQGSEA. The CDR3 spans 12 residues. Trimming removed 7 bases at V and 2 bases at J, with 9 bases between. The CDR3 loop is CSAQVGNQPQHF. The CDR3 coding sequence is TGCAGCGCCCAGGTCGGCAATCAGCCCCAGCATTTT.

The chain couples TRBV6-1 to TRBJ2-3; TRBD1 matches at 7 bases. The CDR3 runs 13 residues. The V segment lost 6 bases and the J segment 0 bases; nucleotides outside the gene matches: 0. Germline CDR1 and CDR2: MNHNS and SASEGT. The CDR3 DNA reads as TGTGCCAGCAGGGGACAGAGCACAGATACGCAGTATTTT. Translated: CASRGQSTDTQYF.

The chain joins TRBV28 to TRBJ2-1; TRBD2 aligns across 11 bases. With V trimmed by 6 bases and J by 0 bases, 13 bases remained unmatched. The CDR3 totals 19 residues. Germline assignment: CDR1 MDHEN and CDR2 SYDVKM. This CDR3 is CASSSPASGRKSSYNEQFF. The CDR3 coding sequence is TGTGCCAGCAGCTCACCCGCTAGCGGGAGGAAGAGCTCCTACAATGAGCAGTTCTTC. Variable domain in full (rest from reference TRBV28 and TRBJ2-1): DVKVTQSSRYLVKRTGEKVFLECVQDMDHENMFWYRQDPGLGLRLIYFSYDVKMKEKGDIPEGYSVSREKKERFSLILESASTNQTSMYLCASSSPASGRKSSYNEQFFGPGTRLTVL.

The chain is built from TRBV27 and TRBJ2-1, with TRBD2 matching 9 bases. The CDR3 has 15 residues. With 7 bases clipped from V and 6 bases from J, the junction kept 10 bases outside the gene matches. Germline V gene data show CDR1 as MNHEY and CDR2 as SMNVEV (reference sequence). Here the CDR3 reads CASIRREGATNEQFF. CDR3 nucleotide sequence: TGTGCCAGCATAAGGCGGGAGGGCGCTACCAATGAGCAGTTCTTC.

This chain uses TRBV21-1 with TRBJ1-2; TRBD1 is the table's D call and was not checked against the DNA. TRBV21-1 is marked as a pseudogene. The CDR3 runs 13 residues. CDR3: CASSKGAVYGYTF. In nucleotides, the CDR3 is TGTGCCAGCAGCAAAGGGGCAGTCTATGGCTACACCTTC.

The chain is built from TRBV10-3 and TRBJ1-2; no reliable D call. Trimming left V 4 bases short and J 7 bases short, with 10 bases between. This CDR3 contains 12 residues. The germline CDR1 and CDR2 sequences are ENHRY and SYGVKD. CDR3 in amino acids: CAISVLQRGYTF. DNA of the CDR3: TGTGCCATCAGTGTTTTACAGCGTGGCTACACCTTC.

Worth noting for this clone: The sample carries other DNA sequences with the same CDR3. J is TRBJ2-7 and V is TRBV7-2; D possibly corresponds to TRBD1 (6 bases). With 5 bases removed from V and 0 bases from J, the gap between germline ends came to 20 bases. This CDR3 has 17 amino acids. Germline CDR1 and CDR2: SGHTA and FQGNSA. CDR3 DNA sequence: TGTGCCAGCAGCAGAGACGCGGGTCAGGGGATCTCCTACGAGCAGTACTTC. It codes for CASSRDAGQGISYEQYF. The full variable domain, completed using reference TRBV7-2 and TRBJ2-7, is GAGVSQSPSNKVTEKGKDVELRCDPISGHTALYWYRQSLGQGLEFLIYFQGNSAPDKSGLPSDRFSAERTGGSVSTLTIQRTQQEDSAVYLCASSRDAGQGISYEQYFGPGTRLTVT.

Comment on this clone: A read error may account for a junction end that differs from germline. The rearrangement joins TRBV11-2 to TRBJ2-1; 8 bases match TRBD2. The length of the CDR3 is 18 residues. Germline CDR1 and CDR2: SGHAT and FQNNGV. The CDR3 here is CASSRRPGGSKLYNAQFF. The CDR3 DNA sequence: TGTGCCAGCAGCCGTAGACCGGGAGGGTCCAAGTTATACAATGCGCAGTTCTTC.

The CDR3 bases are TGTGCCAGCAGTTTCCGCATGCCGGAGGGTGGTCAGCCCCAGCATTTT. The encoded protein is CASSFRMPEGGQPQHF. V gene TRBV28 combines with J gene TRBJ1-5, with unresolved D. Germline V gene data show CDR1 as MDHEN and CDR2 as SYDVKM. Between the trimmed V and J ends, which lost 3 bases and 6 bases, there was a span of 18 bases. The CDR3 runs to 16 residues.

The chain links TRBV10-1 to TRBJ1-4; tentatively, D is TRBD1 (5 bases). This CDR3 contains 13 residues. V was pared by 5 bases and J by 8 bases, with 12 bases between. Per germline, CDR1 WNHNN and CDR2 SYGVQD (reference sequence). CDR3 sequence reads: CASSSQEEEKLFF. CDR3 bases: TGCGCCAGCAGTTCACAGGAGGAAGAAAAACTGTTTTTT.

V gene TRBV9 combines with J gene TRBJ2-4; 7 nucleotides line up with TRBD2. Germline assignment: CDR1 SGDLS and CDR2 YYNGEE. The CDR3 spans 14 residues. J gave up 10 bases and V 0 bases, and 7 bases lay outside the gene matches. The CDR3: CASSVGGGPGIQYF. In DNA form, the CDR3 reads TGTGCCAGCAGCGTAGGGGGAGGGCCAGGGATTCAGTACTTC.

As DNA, the CDR3 is TGTGCCAGCAGCTTATCCCATAGCGGGAGAAATGAGCAGTTCTTC. This codes for CASSLSHSGRNEQFF. This sequence joins TRBV7-3 and TRBJ2-1, with 9 bases matching TRBD2. Trimming cost V 2 bases and J 7 bases; bases outside gene matches: 6. This CDR3 is 15 amino acids long. Looked up from germline, CDR1 is SGHTA and CDR2 is FQGTGA. Based on the CDR3 plus reference TRBV7-3 and TRBJ2-1, the full variable domain is GAGVSQTPSNKVTEKGKYVELRCDPISGHTALYWYRQSLGQGPEFLIYFQGTGAADDSGLPNDRFFAVRPEGSVSTLKIQRTERGDSAVYLCASSLSHSGRNEQFFGPGTRLTVL.

The chain employs TRBV19 and TRBJ2-5; TRBD2 aligns across 8 bases. The CDR3 is 15 residues long. Germline V gives CDR1 LNHDA, CDR2 SQIVND (reference sequence). Trimming removed 6 bases from V and 3 bases from J; junction bases left unmatched: 9. The CDR3 nucleotides read TGTGCCAGTAGCCGACTAGCGAGGGAGGAAGAGACCCAGTACTTC. This translates into CASSRLAREEETQYF.

V gene TRBV29-1 combines with J gene TRBJ1-5; 7 nucleotides agree with TRBD1. V trimming: 6 bases; J trimming: 2 bases; junction bases outside the gene matches: 7. The germline V gene encodes CDR1 SQVTM and CDR2 ANQGSEA. The CDR3 sequence is 14 residues long. As DNA, the CDR3 is TGCAGCGTATCGGACAGGCCGGGCAATCAGCCCCAGCATTTT. It is translated as CSVSDRPGNQPQHF.

This clone appeared a single time. This chain links TRBV9 with TRBJ1-4; TRBD1 agrees at 7 bases. Unmatched junction bases numbered 6, after V lost 3 bases and J lost 7 bases. CDR1 SGDLS and CDR2 YYNGEE come from the germline V gene. There are 14 residues in the CDR3. CDR3 residues: CASSAEQGSEKLFF. In nucleotides, the CDR3 is TGTGCCAGCAGCGCGGAACAGGGGAGTGAAAAACTGTTTTTT.

This sequence joins TRBV7-8 and TRBJ2-7; TRBD2 might be the D (5 bases). This CDR3 is built from 13 residues. V was cut by 3 bases and J by 4 bases, with 10 bases left in between. Germline CDR1 and CDR2: SGHVS and FQNEAQ. CDR3 in amino acids: CASSLLADYEQYF. CDR3 in DNA: TGTGCCAGCAGCTTGCTAGCAGATTACGAGCAGTACTTC.

The rearrangement links TRBV28 to TRBJ1-5, with 7 bases lining up with TRBD1. CDR1 MDHEN and CDR2 SYDVKM come from the germline V gene. V was pared by 7 bases and J by 2 bases, with 17 bases of the junction left unmatched. This CDR3 comprises 18 residues. CDR3: CASTPRRTGGPGNQPQHF. The CDR3 region has the DNA TGTGCCAGCACCCCCCGACGGACAGGCGGTCCGGGCAATCAGCCCCAGCATTTT.

V usage is TRBV4-2 and J usage is TRBJ1-2; D unclear. This CDR3 has 15 amino acids. V was cut by 0 bases and J by 10 bases, with 18 bases left in between. The germline V gene has CDR1 LGHNA and CDR2 YNFKEQ. CDR3 nucleotides: TGTGCCAGCAGCCAAGATGCGGCAGGCCACGTCGACTACACCTTC. Amino acids: CASSQDAAGHVDYTF.

The V call is TRBV21-1, the J call TRBJ2-5. TRBV21-1 represents a pseudogene. The CDR3 contains 16 residues. The CDR3: CASSKVKGSIQETQYF. CDR3 coding DNA: TGTGCCAGCAGCAAAGTAAAGGGAAGCATTCAAGAGACCCAGTACTTC.

The chain carries TRBV28 and TRBJ2-2; possibly TRBD1 or TRBD2 for D (5 bases each). The CDR3 runs to 16 residues. Trimming stripped 0 bases from V and 1 base from J, with 9 bases between. The germline V gene has CDR1 MDHEN and CDR2 SYDVKM. The CDR3 reads CASSLWGPQNTGELFF. The CDR3 coding sequence is TGTGCCAGCAGTTTATGGGGACCACAGAACACCGGGGAGCTGTTTTTT.